Reported below is one TCR beta chain. This entry belongs to a study of PD-L1 blockade in urothelial cancer. Study-level background: Samples came from 3 weeks, at the second dose, and 6 weeks into treatment.

Described time point: pretreatment peripheral blood. Patients were living with locally advanced or metastatic urothelial carcinoma. Sample contribution per patient ranged from 1 to 8, covering pretreatment and on-treatment. The investigators introduced synthetic TCR analog templates into each PCR as spikes. This table comes from immunoSEQ multiplex PCR, and its TCRdb copy is limited to in-frame clones, with some not included. The table shows around 100,000 clones, with about nine tenths occurring only once. Germline V lookup: CDR1 MNHEY, CDR2 SVGAGI. V was shortened by 7 bases and J by 4 bases, with 19 bases between the two germline ends. The CDR3 has 15 residues.

The sample in question was PBMCs, obtained around atezolizumab (anti-PD-L1) treatment. The receptor was isolated from a man aged 55 to 70 with urothelial cancer. J is TRBJ1-2 and V is TRBV6-5, with D perhaps matching TRBD1 (6 bases). This chain's CDR3 is CASTPGQHRGYGYTF. In nucleotides, the CDR3 is TGTGCCAGCACCCCCGGACAGCATAGGGGCTATGGCTACACCTTC.